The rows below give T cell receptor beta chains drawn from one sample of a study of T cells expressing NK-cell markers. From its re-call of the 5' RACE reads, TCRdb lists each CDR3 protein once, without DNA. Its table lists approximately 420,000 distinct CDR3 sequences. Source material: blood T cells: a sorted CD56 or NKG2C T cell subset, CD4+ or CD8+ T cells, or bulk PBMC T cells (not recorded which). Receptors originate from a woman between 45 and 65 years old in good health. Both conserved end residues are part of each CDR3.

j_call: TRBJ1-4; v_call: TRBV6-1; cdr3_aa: CASSERRKNEKLFF
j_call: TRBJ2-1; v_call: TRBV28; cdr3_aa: CASSSPGLAGVVNNEQFF
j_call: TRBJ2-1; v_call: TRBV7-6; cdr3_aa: CASSHLAGVSYNEQFF
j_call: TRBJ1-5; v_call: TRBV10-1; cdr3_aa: CASSEEGDQPQHF
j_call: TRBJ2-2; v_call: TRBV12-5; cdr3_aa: CASGLIMPAANTGELFF
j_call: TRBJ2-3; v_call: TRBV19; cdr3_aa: CASRPGGDRAFLRPTDTQYF
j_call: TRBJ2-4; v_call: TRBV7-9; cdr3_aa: CASSFSTGTGGNIQYF
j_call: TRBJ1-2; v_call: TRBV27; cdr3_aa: CASSTFGGSNYGYTF
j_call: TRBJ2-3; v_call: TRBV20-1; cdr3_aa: CSARVAADYTDTQYF
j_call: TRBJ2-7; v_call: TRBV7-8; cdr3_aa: CASSPLESLGYEQYF
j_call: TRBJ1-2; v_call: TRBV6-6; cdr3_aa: CASSYSGDYGYTF
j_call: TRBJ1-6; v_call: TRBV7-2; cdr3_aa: CASSLVTEINSPLHF
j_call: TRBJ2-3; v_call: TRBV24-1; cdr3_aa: CATSTSLKADTQYF
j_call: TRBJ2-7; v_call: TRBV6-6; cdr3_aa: CASSSKGGSYEQYF
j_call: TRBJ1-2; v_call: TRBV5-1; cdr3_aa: CASSLTTSSHGYTF
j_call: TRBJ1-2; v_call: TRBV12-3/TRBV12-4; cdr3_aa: CASSLLQAGYTF
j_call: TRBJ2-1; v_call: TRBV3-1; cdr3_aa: CASGAGTGNEQFF
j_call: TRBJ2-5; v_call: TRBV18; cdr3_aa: CASSPLGQETQYF
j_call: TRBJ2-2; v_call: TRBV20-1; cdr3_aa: CSARRTANTGELFF
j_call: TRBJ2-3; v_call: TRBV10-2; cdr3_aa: CASSVRVDERADTQYF
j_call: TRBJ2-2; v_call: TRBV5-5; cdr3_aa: CASEGGQGATTGELFF
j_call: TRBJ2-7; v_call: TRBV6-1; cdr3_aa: CASSITRNEQYF
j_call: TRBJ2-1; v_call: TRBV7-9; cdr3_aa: CASSLATSLDEQFF
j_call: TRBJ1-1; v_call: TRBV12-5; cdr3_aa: CASAQGAINTEAFF
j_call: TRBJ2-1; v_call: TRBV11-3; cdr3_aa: CASSRGGRGTYNEQFF
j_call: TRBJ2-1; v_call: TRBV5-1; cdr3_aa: CASSPHQTGWVNEQFF
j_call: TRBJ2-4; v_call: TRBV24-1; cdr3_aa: CATSDPRGVIAKNIQYF
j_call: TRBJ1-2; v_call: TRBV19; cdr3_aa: CASMSGTNYGYTF
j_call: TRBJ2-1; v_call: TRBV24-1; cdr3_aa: CATSDFGGPYNEQFF
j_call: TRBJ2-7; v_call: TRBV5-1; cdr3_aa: CASSPDHDPYEQYF
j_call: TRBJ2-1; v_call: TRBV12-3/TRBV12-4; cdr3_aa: CASSPRPPSGTAYNEQFF